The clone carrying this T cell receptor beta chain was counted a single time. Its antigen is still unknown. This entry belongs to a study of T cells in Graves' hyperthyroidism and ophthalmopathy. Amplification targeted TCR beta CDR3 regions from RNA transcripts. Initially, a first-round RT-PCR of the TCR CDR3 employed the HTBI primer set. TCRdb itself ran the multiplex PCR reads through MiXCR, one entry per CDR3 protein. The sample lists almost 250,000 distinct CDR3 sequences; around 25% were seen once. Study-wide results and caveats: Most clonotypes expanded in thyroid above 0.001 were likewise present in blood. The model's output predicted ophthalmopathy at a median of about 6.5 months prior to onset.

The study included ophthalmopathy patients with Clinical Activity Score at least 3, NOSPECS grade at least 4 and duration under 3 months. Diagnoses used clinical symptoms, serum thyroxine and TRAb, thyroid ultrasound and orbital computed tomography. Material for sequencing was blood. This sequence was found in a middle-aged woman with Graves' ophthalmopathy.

The CDR3 bases are TGTGCCCCTCGGGATGTGGATTCACCCCTCCACTTT. Its translation: CAPRDVDSPLHF. V is TRBV3-1 and J is TRBJ1-6; D ambiguous. Trimming cost V 11 bases and J 8 bases, with 13 bases left between them. The CDR3 has 12 amino acids. CDR1 LGHDT and CDR2 YNNKEL come from the germline V gene (reference sequence).